What follows are 17 T cell receptor beta chains derived from one specimen sequenced in a study of T cells in localized non-small cell lung cancer (TCRdb year 2020). The library came from the immunoSEQ multiplex PCR assay. In its TCRdb copy, this immuneACCESS table keeps in-frame sequences only and misses some clones. Where compared with another copy, unresolved V genes explain less than half of these, and the others have no known cause. The sample table holds 6,000 to 10,000 clones, of which approximately 93% were seen once. 2.5% to 3.5% of the sample is in the top ten clones. The sample consisted of peripheral blood, taken before any cancer treatment. These TCRs come from a woman aged 35-75 years with stage I lung adenocarcinoma.

The chain links TRBV10-2 to TRBJ2-7; TRBD2 aligns across 14 bases. V was pared by 4 bases and J by 4 bases, with 3 bases of the junction left unmatched. This CDR3 has 15 residues. The germline V gene encodes CDR1 WSHSY and CDR2 SAAADI. CDR3 nucleotides: TGCGCCAGCAGTGCGGGACTAGCGGGGGTTTACGAGCAGTACTTC. This encodes CASSAGLAGVYEQYF.

J is TRBJ2-1 and V is TRBV7-2, with a weak D call TRBD2 (5 bases). Germline-derived CDR1 and CDR2 are SGHTA and FQGNSA. CDR3 length: 15 amino acids. V was pared by 6 bases and J by 2 bases, with 14 bases between. CDR3 loop: CASSLAGIAYNEQFF. DNA of the CDR3: TGTGCCAGCAGTCTGGCCGGGATTGCCTACAATGAGCAGTTCTTC. Combining the CDR3 with reference TRBV7-2 and TRBJ2-1 gives the whole variable domain GAGVSQSPSNKVTEKGKDVELRCDPISGHTALYWYRQSLGQGLEFLIYFQGNSAPDKSGLPSDRFSAERTGGSVSTLTIQRTQQEDSAVYLCASSLAGIAYNEQFFGPGTRLTVL.

This chain joins TRBV19 and TRBJ1-2; perhaps TRBD1 as D (5 bases). The CDR3 covers 16 residues. With 8 bases removed from V and 5 bases from J, the gap between germline ends came to 24 bases. Germline V gene data show CDR1 as LNHDA and CDR2 as SQIVND (reference sequence). The CDR3, as DNA: TGTGCCAGTTTTGCCCGGCACAGACCCGGGACGTATGGCTACACCTTC. Translation gives CASFARHRPGTYGYTF.

The chain has TRBV20-1 and TRBJ2-1; no reliable D call. CDR1 and CDR2 from the germline V gene are DFQATT and SNEGSKA (reference sequence). V was pared by 2 bases and J by 4 bases, with 0 bases between. The CDR3 extends over 10 amino acids. The CDR3 here is CSARYNEQFF. In nucleotides, the CDR3 is TGCAGTGCTAGATACAATGAGCAGTTCTTC.

This sequence joins TRBV10-3 and TRBJ2-1; D unresolved. Per the germline V gene, CDR1 is ENHRY and CDR2 is SYGVKD. CDR3 length: 16 residues. The germline V and J ends were trimmed by 7 bases and 0 bases, with 16 bases remaining between them. DNA of the CDR3: TGTGCCATCACCGATTCTGGGGTAGGCTCCTACAATGAGCAGTTCTTC. It encodes CAITDSGVGSYNEQFF.

The rearrangement joins TRBV18 to TRBJ1-2, with 7 positions matching TRBD1. Germline lookup yields CDR1 KGHSH and CDR2 LQKENI. This CDR3 has 14 amino acids. With 4 bases clipped from V and 7 bases from J, the junction kept 9 bases outside the gene matches. CDR3 loop: CASSLTQDRSGYTF. The DNA of the CDR3 is TGTGCCAGCTCACTGACGCAGGACAGGTCTGGCTACACCTTC.

With respect to this clone: Other DNA sequences in this specimen translate into the identical CDR3. The rearrangement uses TRBV30 and TRBJ2-7; tentative D call: TRBD2 (6 bases). Between the trimmed V and J ends, which lost 8 bases and 0 bases, there was a span of 11 bases. The CDR3 covers 12 residues. Looked up from germline, CDR1 is GTSNPN and CDR2 is SVGIG (reference sequence). The DNA of the CDR3 is TGTGCCGTAGCGGCACTCTCCTACGAGCAGTACTTC. It is translated as CAVAALSYEQYF.

The chain links TRBV5-1 to TRBJ2-1, with unresolved D. CDR1 is SGHRS and CDR2 is YFSETQ in the germline V gene. The CDR3 extends over 16 amino acids. Trimming took 0 bases from V and 1 from J, leaving 11 bases between them. In DNA form, the CDR3 reads TGCGCCAGCAGCTTGGGAGTTGGCGGATCCTACAATGAGCAGTTCTTC. As protein: CASSLGVGGSYNEQFF.

This chain uses TRBV6-5 with TRBJ1-1; D is unclear. Trimming pared 10 bases from V and 3 bases from J, leaving 18 bases between. Germline loops: CDR1 MNHEY, CDR2 SVGAGI. The CDR3 is made up of 14 amino acids. CDR3 sequence reads: CATRMGSWDTEAFF. The CDR3 bases are TGTGCCACCCGAATGGGATCCTGGGACACTGAAGCTTTCTTT.

The chain combines TRBV6-1 with TRBJ2-5; TRBD1 is a possible D gene (6 bases). V was shortened by 8 bases and J by 7 bases, with 17 bases between the two germline ends. Germline assignment: CDR1 MNHNS and CDR2 SASEGT. The CDR3 contains 13 residues. The CDR3 nucleotides are TGTGCCAGCGGGTTTGACCCACAGGGGACCCAGTACTTC. It is translated as CASGFDPQGTQYF.

The CDR3 loop is CASSLGQRKNIQYF. The DNA of the CDR3 is TGTGCCAGCAGCTTGGGGCAGAGAAAAAACATTCAGTACTTC. The chain uses TRBV5-4 and TRBJ2-4; D is ambiguous. Trimming cost V 0 bases and J 4 bases, with 8 bases left between them. The CDR3 consists of 14 residues. Germline CDR1 and CDR2: SGHNT and YYREEE (reference sequence).

This clone was picked up one time. The chain recombines TRBV15 with TRBJ2-7; D possibly corresponds to TRBD1 (7 bases). Trimming cost V 0 bases and J 9 bases, with 18 bases left between them. Germline V CDR1 and CDR2: LNHNV, YYDKDF (reference sequence). The CDR3 is 15 residues long. DNA of the CDR3: TGTGCCACCAGCAGAGACCACAGGGGAGGTACGGGGCAGTACTTC. Protein product: CATSRDHRGGTGQYF.

The CDR3 nucleotides read TGTGCCAGCAGCCCTTGGGGACTAGAAGCCACAGATACGCAGTATTTT. Its protein is CASSPWGLEATDTQYF. This chain connects TRBV7-2 to TRBJ2-3, with 8 bases aligning to TRBD2. J gave up 2 bases and V 5 bases, and 9 bases lay outside the gene matches. Germline values: CDR1 SGHTA, CDR2 FQGNSA. The length of the CDR3 is 16 residues.

The chain carries TRBV29-1 and TRBJ1-2; no clear D gene. This CDR3 is 12 amino acids long. Germline CDR1 and CDR2: SQVTM and ANQGSEA. V gave up 4 bases and J gave up 2 bases, with 8 bases separating them. CDR3 amino acids: CSVGRENYGYTF. For the CDR3, the DNA is TGCAGCGTTGGCAGAGAAAACTATGGCTACACCTTC.

V usage is TRBV5-1 and J usage is TRBJ1-1; D is unclear. The germline V and J ends were trimmed by 4 bases and 1 base, with 11 bases remaining between them. Germline loops: CDR1 SGHRS, CDR2 YFSETQ. The CDR3 extends over 14 amino acids. The CDR3 loop is CASSVTTSNTEAFF. The CDR3 nucleotides are TGCGCCAGCAGCGTCACCACCTCGAACACTGAAGCTTTCTTT.

The chain is built from TRBV18 and TRBJ1-5; tentative D call: TRBD1 (5 bases). CDR1 and CDR2 from the germline V gene are KGHSH and LQKENI. This CDR3 contains 15 residues. Trimming removed 2 bases from V and 1 base from J, with 9 bases in between. The CDR3 DNA sequence: TGTGCCAGCTCACCAGCTGAGGGGAGCAATCAGCCCCAGCATTTT. Protein product: CASSPAEGSNQPQHF.

The chain uses TRBV2 and TRBJ2-3; possibly TRBD1 for D (6 bases). The CDR3 is 14 residues long. The germline V and J ends were trimmed by 6 bases and 1 base, with 11 bases remaining between them. Germline assignment: CDR1 SNHLY and CDR2 FYNNEI. Here the CDR3 DNA reads TGTGCCAGCAGGCTAACAGGGCGCACAGATACGCAGTATTTT. Translating it yields CASRLTGRTDTQYF.